These T cell receptor beta chains were read from a single sample in a study of beta chain features in type 1 diabetes. Data came from immunoSEQ multiplex PCR; TCRdb stores just in-frame clones and leaves some out. Of approximately 170,000 clones listed, approximately 9% are singletons. The sample consisted of central memory CD4+ T cells from blood. These TCRs come from a woman between 18 and 30 years old in good health. The CDR3 runs from the conserved cysteine through the conserved F or W. The D gene is left open where the match is weak. Not all rows give a size; the values are once, few, many and, for expanded clones, a class.

V gene	J gene	clone size	D gene	CDR3 protein	CDR3 DNA
TRBV7-2	TRBJ2-2	few	NA	CASSPRTADTGELFF	TGTGCCAGCAGCCCGCGGACAGCAGACACCGGGGAGCTGTTTTTT
TRBV6-1	TRBJ2-5	NA	TRBD2	CATAGGQGETQYF	TGTGCCACGGCGGGGGGCCAGGGAGAGACCCAGTACTTC
TRBV4-1	TRBJ1-2	NA	NA	CASSLTTGPTYGYTF	TGCGCCAGCAGCCTTACGACAGGCCCAACCTATGGCTACACCTTC
TRBV18	TRBJ1-1	NA	TRBD1	CASSGDRKNTEAFF	TGTGCCAGCTCGGGGGACAGAAAGAACACTGAAGCTTTCTTT
TRBV29-1	TRBJ1-1	many	NA	CSVERENTEAFF	TGCAGCGTTGAGAGGGAGAACACTGAAGCTTTCTTT
TRBV25-1	TRBJ1-1	NA	NA	CASSGPSRRAFF	TGTGCCAGCAGTGGGCCATCGAGGCGAGCTTTCTTT
TRBV9	TRBJ2-7	few	TRBD2	CASSATSDSYEQYF	TGTGCCAGCAGCGCGACTAGCGACTCCTACGAGCAGTACTTC
TRBV7-2	TRBJ2-7	few	TRBD2	CASSLPSAGVRTYEQYF	TGTGCCAGCAGCTTACCCTCTGCGGGAGTTCGGACCTACGAGCAGTACTTC
TRBV5-1	TRBJ1-1	few	NA	CASSPQGQDTEAFF	TGCGCCAGCAGCCCCCAGGGGCAGGACACTGAAGCTTTCTTT
TRBV5-1	TRBJ2-7	few	TRBD1	CASRQVTGVGEQYF	TGCGCCAGCAGGCAGGTGACAGGGGTTGGCGAGCAGTACTTC
TRBV11-2	TRBJ2-2	NA	NA	CASSSDRLHTGELFF	TGTGCCAGCAGCTCGGACAGACTGCACACCGGGGAGCTGTTTTTT
TRBV19	TRBJ2-3	few	TRBD2	CASSLSGNPDTQYF	TGTGCCAGTAGTTTAAGCGGGAACCCAGATACGCAGTATTTT
TRBV30	TRBJ1-4	NA	TRBD1	CAWSKTGGFNEKLFF	TGTGCCTGGAGTAAAACAGGGGGATTCAATGAAAAACTGTTTTTT
TRBV2	TRBJ1-1	once	NA	CASNRRGGGTEAFF	TGTGCCAGCAACCGAAGGGGGGGAGGCACTGAAGCTTTCTTT
TRBV25-1	TRBJ1-3	few	NA	CASSEGGMSGNTIYF	TGTGCCAGCAGTGAAGGGGGCATGTCTGGAAACACCATATATTTT
TRBV7-2	TRBJ1-6	few	NA	CASSHSPTQGGDSPLHF	TGTGCCAGCAGCCATTCCCCAACACAGGGTGGTGATTCACCCCTCCACTTT
TRBV11-3	TRBJ1-2	NA	TRBD1	CASSPQGDYGYTF	TGTGCCAGCAGCCCCCAGGGGGACTATGGCTACACCTTC
TRBV7-9	TRBJ2-7	few	NA	CASSPGQNSYEQYF	TGTGCCAGCAGCCCTGGACAGAACTCCTACGAGCAGTACTTC
TRBV7-9	TRBJ2-7	NA	TRBD1	CASSRPGQGINEQYF	TGTGCCAGCAGCCGACCGGGACAGGGTATTAACGAGCAGTACTTC
TRBV29-1	TRBJ2-7	NA	NA	CSVENERTYEQYF	TGCAGCGTTGAAAATGAGAGAACCTACGAGCAGTACTTC
TRBV15	TRBJ1-3	few	NA	CATSRDPQAGNTIYF	TGTGCCACCAGCAGAGATCCCCAGGCAGGAAACACCATATATTTT
TRBV5-4	TRBJ2-7	NA	TRBD2	CASSPRAGEEQYF	TGTGCCAGCAGCCCTCGGGCGGGGGAGGAGCAGTACTTC
TRBV5-1	TRBJ2-3	NA	TRBD2	CASRSGGVTDTQYF	TGCGCCAGCAGAAGCGGGGGGGTGACAGATACGCAGTATTTT
TRBV7-2	TRBJ2-3	few	NA	CASSLVLADTQYF	TGTGCCAGCAGCTTAGTCTTAGCAGATACGCAGTATTTT
TRBV6-5	TRBJ1-1	few	NA	CASSYSQQGWTEAFF	TGTGCCAGCAGTTACTCGCAACAGGGATGGACTGAAGCTTTCTTT
TRBV21-1	TRBJ2-1	NA	NA	CASSKVGGDLYNEQFF	TGTGCCAGCAGCAAAGTGGGGGGGGACCTTTACAATGAGCAGTTCTTC
TRBV6-1	TRBJ1-1	few	NA	CAISEGRGMNTEAFF	TGTGCCATCAGTGAGGGAAGGGGGATGAACACTGAAGCTTTCTTT
TRBV4-1	TRBJ2-1	many	TRBD2	CASSPLSVTSRRSSYNEQFF	TGCGCCAGCAGCCCCCTCTCCGTGACTAGCAGGCGAAGCTCCTACAATGAGCAGTTCTTC
TRBV7-3	TRBJ1-1	NA	TRBD1	CASSLRGGGRGLTEAFF	TGTGCCAGCAGCTTAAGGGGTGGAGGCAGGGGGTTGACTGAAGCTTTCTTT
TRBV10-3	TRBJ2-1	NA	TRBD2	CAISGSRGAGGSNEQFF	TGTGCCATCAGTGGGTCAAGGGGAGCGGGGGGTAGTAATGAGCAGTTCTTC
TRBV6-1	TRBJ2-7	few	TRBD1	CASSPGTGNYEQYF	TGTGCCAGCAGCCCCGGGACAGGGAATTACGAGCAGTACTTC
TRBV27	TRBJ1-5	once	NA	CASSFGGLNQPQHF	TGTGCCAGCAGTTTCGGGGGTCTCAATCAGCCCCAGCATTTT
TRBV21-1	TRBJ2-5	NA	NA	CASSCGGETQYF	TGTGCCAGCAGCTGCGGGGGAGAGACCCAGTACTTC